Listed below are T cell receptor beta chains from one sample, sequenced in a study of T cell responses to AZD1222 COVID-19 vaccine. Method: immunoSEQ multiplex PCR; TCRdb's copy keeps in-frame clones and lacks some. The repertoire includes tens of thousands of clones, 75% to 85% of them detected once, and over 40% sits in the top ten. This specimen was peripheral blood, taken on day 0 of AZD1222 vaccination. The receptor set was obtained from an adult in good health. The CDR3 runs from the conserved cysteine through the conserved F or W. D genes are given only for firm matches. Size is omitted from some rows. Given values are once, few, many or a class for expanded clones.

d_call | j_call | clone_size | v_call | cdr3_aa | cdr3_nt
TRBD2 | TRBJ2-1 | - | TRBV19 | CASSRLAGRNSYNEQFF | TGTGCCAGTAGTAGACTAGCGGGGAGAAACTCCTACAATGAGCAGTTCTTC
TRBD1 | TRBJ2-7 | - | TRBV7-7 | CASSQDRGASYEQYF | TGTGCTAGCAGCCAGGACAGGGGCGCGTCCTACGAGCAGTACTTC
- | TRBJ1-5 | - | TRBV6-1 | CASSEVWGQVPQHF | TGTGCCAGCAGTGAAGTCTGGGGGCAGGTGCCCCAGCATTTT
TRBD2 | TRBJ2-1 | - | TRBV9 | CASSALGTSGSPSGYEQFF | TGTGCCAGCAGCGCTCTGGGGACTAGCGGGAGCCCCTCGGGGTATGAGCAGTTCTTC
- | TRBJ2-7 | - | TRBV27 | CASSLTKSYEQYF | TGTGCCAGCAGTTTAACCAAGTCCTACGAGCAGTACTTC
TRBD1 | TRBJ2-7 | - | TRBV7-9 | CASRTGGYEQYF | TGTGCCAGCAGGACAGGGGGCTACGAGCAGTACTTC
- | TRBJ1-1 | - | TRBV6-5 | CASSPGVNTEAFF | TGTGCCAGCAGTCCAGGCGTGAACACTGAAGCTTTCTTT
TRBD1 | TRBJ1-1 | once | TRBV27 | CASSKGSGRGLGTEAFF | TGTGCCAGCAGTAAGGGATCGGGCAGGGGGCTTGGAACTGAAGCTTTCTTT
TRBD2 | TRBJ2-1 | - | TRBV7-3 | CASSPLGGGGPSYNEQFF | TGTGCCAGCAGCCCCTTGGGTGGCGGGGGGCCCTCCTACAATGAGCAGTTCTTC
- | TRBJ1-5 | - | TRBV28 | CASSSLGAADHSNQPQHF | TGTGCCAGCAGTTCATTGGGGGCCGCGGATCATAGCAATCAGCCCCAGCATTTT
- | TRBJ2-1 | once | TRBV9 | CASSALSSGGWNEQFF | TGTGCCAGCAGCGCCCTATCCTCCGGGGGATGGAATGAGCAGTTCTTC
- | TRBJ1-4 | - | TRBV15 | CATSRDHLTKEKLFF | TGTGCCACCAGCAGAGATCACCTCACCAAGGAAAAACTGTTTTTT
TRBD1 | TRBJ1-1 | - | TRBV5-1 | CASSLSQGGAEAFF | TGCGCCAGCAGCTTGTCCCAGGGGGGGGCTGAAGCTTTCTTT
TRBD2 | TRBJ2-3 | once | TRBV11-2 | CASSGSGGPGDTQYF | TGTGCCAGCAGCGGAAGCGGGGGGCCCGGAGATACGCAGTATTTT
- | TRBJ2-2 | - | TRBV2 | CATGGTGELFF | TGTGCCACCGGGGGTACCGGGGAGCTGTTTTTT
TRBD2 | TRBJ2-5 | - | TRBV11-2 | CASSPLAGEETQYF | TGTGCCAGCAGCCCACTAGCGGGGGAAGAGACCCAGTACTTC
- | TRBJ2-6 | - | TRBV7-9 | CAVIRGRFDSTGANVLTF | TGTGCCGTAATAAGGGGGAGATTCGACTCGACTGGGGCCAACGTCCTGACTTTC
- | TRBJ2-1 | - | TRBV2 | CASSVGTRTSYNEQFF | TGTGCCAGCAGTGTCGGGACCAGGACGTCCTACAATGAGCAGTTCTTC
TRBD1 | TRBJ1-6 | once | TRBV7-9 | CASSPGGSYNSPLHF | TGTGCCAGCAGCCCAGGGGGCAGCTATAATTCACCCCTCCACTTT
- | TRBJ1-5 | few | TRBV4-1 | CASSQDVVGYQPQHF | TGCGCCAGCAGCCAAGATGTGGTCGGTTATCAGCCCCAGCATTTT
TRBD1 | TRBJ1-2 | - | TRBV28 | CASSLQDRGNYGYTF | TGTGCCAGCAGTTTGCAGGACAGGGGGAACTATGGCTACACCTTC
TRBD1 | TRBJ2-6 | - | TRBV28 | CASSPMDRWGNVLTF | TGTGCCAGCAGTCCTATGGACAGGTGGGGCAACGTCCTGACTTTC
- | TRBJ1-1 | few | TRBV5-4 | CASSLQDYRTEAFF | TGTGCCAGCAGCCTTCAGGACTATCGGACTGAAGCTTTCTTT
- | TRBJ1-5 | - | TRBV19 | CASSIGRGGNQPQHF | TGTGCCAGTAGTATCGGCAGGGGTGGCAATCAGCCCCAGCATTTT
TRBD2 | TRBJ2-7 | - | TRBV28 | CASSLGLAGVHEQYF | TGTGCCAGCAGTCTAGGACTAGCGGGGGTCCACGAGCAGTACTTC
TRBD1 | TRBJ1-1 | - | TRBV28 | CASRKRQGNTEAFF | TGTGCCAGCAGAAAACGACAGGGGAACACTGAAGCTTTCTTT